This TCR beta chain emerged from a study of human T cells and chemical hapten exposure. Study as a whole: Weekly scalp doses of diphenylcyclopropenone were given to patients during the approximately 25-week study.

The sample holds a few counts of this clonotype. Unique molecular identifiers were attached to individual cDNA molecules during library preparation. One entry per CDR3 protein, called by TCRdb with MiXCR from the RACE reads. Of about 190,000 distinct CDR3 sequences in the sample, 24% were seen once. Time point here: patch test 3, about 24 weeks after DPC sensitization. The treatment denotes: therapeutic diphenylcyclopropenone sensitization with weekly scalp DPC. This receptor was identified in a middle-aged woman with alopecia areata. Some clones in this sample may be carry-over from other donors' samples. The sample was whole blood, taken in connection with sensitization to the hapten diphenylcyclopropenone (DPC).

DNA of the CDR3: TGTGCCAGCAGTCTCTCAGGGTTGGAGCAGTACTTC. This gives the protein CASSLSGLEQYF. The chain combines TRBV28 with TRBJ2-7; D possibly corresponds to TRBD1 (5 bases). The V gene's germline CDR1 is MDHEN and CDR2 SYDVKM. Trimming stripped 5 bases from V and 7 bases from J, with 12 bases between. The CDR3 is 12 amino acids.